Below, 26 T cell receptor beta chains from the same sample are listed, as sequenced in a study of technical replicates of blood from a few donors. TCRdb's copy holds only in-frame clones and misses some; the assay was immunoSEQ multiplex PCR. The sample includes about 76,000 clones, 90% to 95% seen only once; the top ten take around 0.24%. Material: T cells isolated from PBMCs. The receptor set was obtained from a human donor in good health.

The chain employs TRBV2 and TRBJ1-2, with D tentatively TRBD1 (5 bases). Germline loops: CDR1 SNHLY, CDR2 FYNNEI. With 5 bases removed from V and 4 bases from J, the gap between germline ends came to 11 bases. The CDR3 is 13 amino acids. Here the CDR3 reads CASSTPTVYGYTF. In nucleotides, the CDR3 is TGTGCCAGCAGTACCCCGACAGTCTATGGCTACACCTTC.

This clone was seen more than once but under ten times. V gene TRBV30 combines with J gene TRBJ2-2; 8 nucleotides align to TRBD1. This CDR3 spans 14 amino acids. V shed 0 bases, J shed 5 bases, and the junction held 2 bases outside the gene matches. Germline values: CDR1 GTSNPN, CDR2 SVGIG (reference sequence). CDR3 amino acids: CAWSVQGVTGELFF. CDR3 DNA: TGTGCCTGGAGTGTACAGGGGGTAACCGGGGAGCTGTTTTTT.

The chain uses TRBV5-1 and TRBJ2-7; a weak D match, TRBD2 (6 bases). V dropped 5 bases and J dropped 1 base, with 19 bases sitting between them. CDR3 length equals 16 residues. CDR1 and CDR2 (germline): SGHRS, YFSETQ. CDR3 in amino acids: CASSYRDSGSSYEQYF. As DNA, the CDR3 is TGCGCCAGCAGTTACCGGGACTCCGGGAGTTCCTACGAGCAGTACTTC. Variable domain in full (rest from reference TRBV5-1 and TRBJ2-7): KAGVTQTPRYLIKTRGQQVTLSCSPISGHRSVSWYQQTPGQGLQFLFEYFSETQRNKGNFPGRFSGRQFSNSRSEMNVSTLELGDSALYLCASSYRDSGSSYEQYFGPGTRLTVT.

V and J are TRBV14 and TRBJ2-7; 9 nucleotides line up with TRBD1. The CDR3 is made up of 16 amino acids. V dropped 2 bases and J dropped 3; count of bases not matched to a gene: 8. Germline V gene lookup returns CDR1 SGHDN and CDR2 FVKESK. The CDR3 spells CASSQLGTGQVYEQYF. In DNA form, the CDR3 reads TGTGCCAGCAGCCAATTAGGGACAGGGCAAGTCTACGAGCAGTACTTC.

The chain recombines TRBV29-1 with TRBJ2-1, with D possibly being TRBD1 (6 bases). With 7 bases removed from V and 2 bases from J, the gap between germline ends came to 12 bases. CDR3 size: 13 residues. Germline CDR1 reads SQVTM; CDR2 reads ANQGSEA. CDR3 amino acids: CSADRVTYNEQFF. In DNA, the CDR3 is TGCAGCGCGGACAGAGTAACCTACAATGAGCAGTTCTTC.

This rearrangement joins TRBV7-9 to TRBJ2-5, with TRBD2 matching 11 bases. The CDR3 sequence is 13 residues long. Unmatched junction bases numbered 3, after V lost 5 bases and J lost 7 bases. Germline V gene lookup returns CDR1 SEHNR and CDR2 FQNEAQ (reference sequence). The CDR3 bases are TGTGCCAGCAGCGAGACTAGCGGGGTGACCCAGTACTTC. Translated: CASSETSGVTQYF.

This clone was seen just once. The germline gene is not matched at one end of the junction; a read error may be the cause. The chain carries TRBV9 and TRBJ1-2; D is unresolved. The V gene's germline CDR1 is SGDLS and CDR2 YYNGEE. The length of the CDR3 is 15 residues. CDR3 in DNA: TGTGCCAGCAGCGTGGTTGAGGGTCTCAACTCTGGCTACACCTTC. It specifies CASSVVEGLNSGYTF.

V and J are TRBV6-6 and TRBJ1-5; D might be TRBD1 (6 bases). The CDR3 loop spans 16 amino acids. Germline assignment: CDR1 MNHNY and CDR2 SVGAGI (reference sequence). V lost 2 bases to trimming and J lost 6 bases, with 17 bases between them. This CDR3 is CASSYESGGAAQPQHF. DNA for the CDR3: TGTGCCAGCAGTTACGAGTCGGGGGGCGCGGCTCAGCCCCAGCATTTT.

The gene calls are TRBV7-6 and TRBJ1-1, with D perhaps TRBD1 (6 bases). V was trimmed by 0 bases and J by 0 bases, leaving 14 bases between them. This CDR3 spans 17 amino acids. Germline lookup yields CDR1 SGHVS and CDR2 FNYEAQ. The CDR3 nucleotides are TGTGCCAGCAGCTTAGCAGGAACAGGGCTGGTGAACACTGAAGCTTTCTTT. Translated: CASSLAGTGLVNTEAFF.

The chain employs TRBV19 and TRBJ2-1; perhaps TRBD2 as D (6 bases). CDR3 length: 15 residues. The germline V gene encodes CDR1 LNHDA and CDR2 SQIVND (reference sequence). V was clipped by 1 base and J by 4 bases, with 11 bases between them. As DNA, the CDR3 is TGTGCCAGTAGTATAGCCGCGGGATCATACAATGAGCAGTTCTTC. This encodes CASSIAAGSYNEQFF.

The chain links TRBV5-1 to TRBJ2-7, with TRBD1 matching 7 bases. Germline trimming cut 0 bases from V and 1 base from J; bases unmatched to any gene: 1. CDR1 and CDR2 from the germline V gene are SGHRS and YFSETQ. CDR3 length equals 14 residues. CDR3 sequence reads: CASSLGQGSYEQYF. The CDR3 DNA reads TGCGCCAGCAGCTTGGGACAGGGATCCTACGAGCAGTACTTC.

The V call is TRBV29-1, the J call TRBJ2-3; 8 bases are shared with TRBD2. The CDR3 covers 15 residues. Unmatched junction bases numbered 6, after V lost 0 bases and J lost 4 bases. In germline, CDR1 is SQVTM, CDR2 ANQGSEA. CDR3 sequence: CSVEDTGRAPDTQYF. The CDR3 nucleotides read TGCAGCGTTGAAGACACCGGGAGGGCACCAGATACGCAGTATTTT.

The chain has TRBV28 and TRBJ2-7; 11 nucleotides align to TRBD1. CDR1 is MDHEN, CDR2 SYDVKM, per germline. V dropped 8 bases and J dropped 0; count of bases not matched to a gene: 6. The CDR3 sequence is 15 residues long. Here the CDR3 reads CASGGQGAGSYEQYF. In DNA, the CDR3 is TGTGCCAGCGGAGGACAGGGGGCGGGCTCCTACGAGCAGTACTTC.

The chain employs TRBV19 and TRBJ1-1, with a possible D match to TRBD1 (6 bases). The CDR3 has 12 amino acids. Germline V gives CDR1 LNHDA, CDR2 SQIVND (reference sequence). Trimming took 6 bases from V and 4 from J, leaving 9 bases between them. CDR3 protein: CASRQGPTEAFF. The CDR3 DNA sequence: TGTGCCAGTAGACAGGGACCCACTGAAGCTTTCTTT.

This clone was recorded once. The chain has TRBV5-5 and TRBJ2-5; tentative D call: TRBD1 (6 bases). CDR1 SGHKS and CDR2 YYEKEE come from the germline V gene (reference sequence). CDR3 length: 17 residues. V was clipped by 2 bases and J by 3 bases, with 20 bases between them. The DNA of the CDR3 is TGTGCCAGCAGCTTAGGCCCGGACAGCTGGGCCAAAGAGACCCAGTACTTC. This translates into CASSLGPDSWAKETQYF.

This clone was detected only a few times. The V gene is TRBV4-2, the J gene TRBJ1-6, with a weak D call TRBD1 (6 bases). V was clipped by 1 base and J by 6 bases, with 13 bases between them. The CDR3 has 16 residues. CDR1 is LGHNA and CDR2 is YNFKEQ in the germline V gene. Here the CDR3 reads CASSQVKSGANSPLHF. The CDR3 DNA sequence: TGTGCCAGCAGCCAAGTGAAATCAGGGGCTAATTCACCCCTCCACTTT.

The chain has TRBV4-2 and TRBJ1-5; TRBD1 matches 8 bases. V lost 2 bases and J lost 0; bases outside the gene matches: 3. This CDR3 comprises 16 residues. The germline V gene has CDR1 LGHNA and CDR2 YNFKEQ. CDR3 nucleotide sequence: TGTGCCAGCAGCCAACGGGACAGGATTAGCAATCAGCCCCAGCATTTT. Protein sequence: CASSQRDRISNQPQHF.

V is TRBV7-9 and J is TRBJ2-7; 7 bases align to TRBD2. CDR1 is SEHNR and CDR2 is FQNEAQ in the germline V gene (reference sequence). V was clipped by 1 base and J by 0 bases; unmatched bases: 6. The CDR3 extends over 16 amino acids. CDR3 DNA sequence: TGTGCCAGCAGCTTAGGATCTAGCGGAAGCTCCTACGAGCAGTACTTC. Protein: CASSLGSSGSSYEQYF.

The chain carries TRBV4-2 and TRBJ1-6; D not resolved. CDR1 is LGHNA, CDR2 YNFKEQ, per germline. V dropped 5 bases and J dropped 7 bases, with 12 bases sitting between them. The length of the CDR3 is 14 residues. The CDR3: CASSGREANSPLHF. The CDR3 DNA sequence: TGTGCCAGCAGCGGGAGAGAAGCCAATTCACCCCTCCACTTT.

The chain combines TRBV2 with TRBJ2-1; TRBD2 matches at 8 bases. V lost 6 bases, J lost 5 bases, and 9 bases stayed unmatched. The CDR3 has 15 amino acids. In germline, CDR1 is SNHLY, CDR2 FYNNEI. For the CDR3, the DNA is TGTGCCAGCAGGGAGGTAGCGGGGAGGGACAATGAGCAGTTCTTC. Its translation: CASREVAGRDNEQFF. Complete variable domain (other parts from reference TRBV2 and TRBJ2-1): EPEVTQTPSHQVTQMGQEVILRCVPISNHLYFYWYRQILGQKVEFLVSFYNNEISEKSEIFDDQFSVERPDGSNFTLKIRSTKLEDSAMYFCASREVAGRDNEQFFGPGTRLTVL.

The DNA of the CDR3 is TGTGCCAGCACACCGGGACTAGGGTTTAGGCAGTACTTC. This codes for CASTPGLGFRQYF. V is TRBV19 and J is TRBJ2-7; 8 bases match TRBD2. The CDR3 runs 13 residues. The J segment lost 9 bases and the V segment lost 9 bases, leaving 13 bases of the junction unmatched. Germline assignment: CDR1 LNHDA and CDR2 SQIVND (reference sequence).

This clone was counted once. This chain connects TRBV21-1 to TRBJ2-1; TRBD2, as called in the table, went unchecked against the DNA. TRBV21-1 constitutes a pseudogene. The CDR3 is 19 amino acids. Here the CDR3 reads CASSKDGGGGGRSYNEQFF. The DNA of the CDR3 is TGTGCCAGCAGCAAAGACGGGGGAGGTGGGGGTCGGTCCTACAATGAGCAGTTCTTC.

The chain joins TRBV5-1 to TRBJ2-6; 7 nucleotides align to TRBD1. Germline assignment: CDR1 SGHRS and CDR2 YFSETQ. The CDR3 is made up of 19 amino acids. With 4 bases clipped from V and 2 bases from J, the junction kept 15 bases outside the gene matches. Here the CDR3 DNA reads TGCGCCAGCAGCCTCGCCCCGACAGGGTATAAGGCTGGGGCCAACGTCCTGACTTTC. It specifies CASSLAPTGYKAGANVLTF.

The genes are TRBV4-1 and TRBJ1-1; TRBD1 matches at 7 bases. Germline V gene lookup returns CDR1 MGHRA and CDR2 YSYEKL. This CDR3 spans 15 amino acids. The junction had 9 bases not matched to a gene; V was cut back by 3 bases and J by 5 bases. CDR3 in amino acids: CASSQADRVGTEAFF. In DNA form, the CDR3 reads TGCGCCAGCAGCCAGGCCGACAGGGTCGGGACTGAAGCTTTCTTT.

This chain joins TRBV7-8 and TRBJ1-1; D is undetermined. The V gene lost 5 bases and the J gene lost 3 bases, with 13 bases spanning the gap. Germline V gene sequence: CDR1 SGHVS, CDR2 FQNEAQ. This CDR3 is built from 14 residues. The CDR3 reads CASSPLTAYTEAFF. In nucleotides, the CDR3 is TGTGCCAGCAGCCCGCTCACAGCTTACACTGAAGCTTTCTTT.

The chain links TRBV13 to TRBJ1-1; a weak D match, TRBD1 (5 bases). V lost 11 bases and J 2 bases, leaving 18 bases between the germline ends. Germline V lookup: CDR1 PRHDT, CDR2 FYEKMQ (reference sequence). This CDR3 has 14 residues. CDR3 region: CAGRGWDGNTEAFF. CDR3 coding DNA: TGTGCCGGCCGGGGGTGGGACGGAAACACTGAAGCTTTCTTT.